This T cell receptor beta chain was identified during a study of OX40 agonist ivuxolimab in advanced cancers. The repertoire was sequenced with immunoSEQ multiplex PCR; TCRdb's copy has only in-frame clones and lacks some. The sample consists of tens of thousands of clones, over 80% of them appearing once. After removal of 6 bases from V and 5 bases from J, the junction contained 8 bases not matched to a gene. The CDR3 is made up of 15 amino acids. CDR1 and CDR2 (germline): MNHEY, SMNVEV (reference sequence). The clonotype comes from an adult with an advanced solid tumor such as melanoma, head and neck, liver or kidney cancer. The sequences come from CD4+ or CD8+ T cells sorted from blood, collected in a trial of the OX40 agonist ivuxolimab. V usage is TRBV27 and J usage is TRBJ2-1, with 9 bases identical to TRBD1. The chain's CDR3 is CASSTTGTGHNEQFF. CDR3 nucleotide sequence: TGTGCCAGCAGCACCACCGGGACAGGGCACAATGAGCAGTTCTTC.